This T cell receptor (beta chain) was found in a study of blood T cells in healthy people across ages. Extraction of total RNA produced a minimum of 5 micrograms from each sample. Next came a second PCR, run for roughly 7 to 12 cycles, which used a sample-barcoded 5' primer along with a J-beta primer mix. Via MiXCR, TCRdb re-called the 5' RACE reads, giving one row per CDR3 protein. The sample holds roughly 800,000 distinct CDR3 sequences, 58% seen once. The germline V gene has CDR1 SEHNR and CDR2 FQNEAQ (reference sequence). The germline V and J ends were trimmed by 1 base and 5 bases, with 15 bases remaining between them. The CDR3 length is 15 residues.

The receptor comes from a man in his thirties or forties in good health. The chain carries TRBV7-9 and TRBJ2-7; D not resolved. Sequenced input: blood. CDR3 in amino acids: CASSLGEGSLNEQYF. CDR3 in DNA: TGTGCCAGCAGCTTAGGTGAAGGGTCTCTAAACGAGCAGTACTTC.